The 23 T cell receptor beta chains below come from one sample, sequenced in a study of T-cell memory formation after mild COVID-19. TCRdb reprocessed the 5' RACE reads via MiXCR and lists one record per CDR3 protein. Of roughly 320,000 distinct CDR3 sequences listed, approximately 27% are singletons. The sequencing sample was made of PBMCs or a T cell subset sorted from them (not recorded which). These receptors originate from an adult woman who had mild COVID-19 (a few samples of this study predate the infection). Cell type and time point are not known.

The CDR3 here is CASRVGRIGSNQPQHF. The CDR3 nucleotides are TGTGCCAGTAGAGTAGGCCGAATCGGGAGCAATCAGCCCCAGCATTTT. The chain is built from TRBV19 and TRBJ1-5, with no clear D. The germline V gene has CDR1 LNHDA and CDR2 SQIVND (reference sequence). The CDR3 loop spans 16 amino acids. V lost 6 bases to trimming and J lost 1 base, with 16 bases between them. Together with reference TRBV19 and TRBJ1-5, the CDR3 gives the full variable domain: DGGITQSPKYLFRKEGQNVTLSCEQNLNHDAMYWYRQDPGQGLRLIYYSQIVNDFQKGDIAEGYSVSREKKESFPLTVTSAQKNPTAFYLCASRVGRIGSNQPQHFGDGTRLSIL.

The V and J genes are TRBV19 and TRBJ1-5; no clear D. This CDR3 region has 15 residues. CDR1 LNHDA and CDR2 SQIVND come from the germline V gene (reference sequence). Trimming removed 3 bases at V and 4 bases at J, with 13 bases between. The CDR3 nucleotides read TGTGCCAGTAGTATCGTAGGATCTAAGAATCAGCCCCAGCATTTT. Its protein product is CASSIVGSKNQPQHF.

Details on this clonotype: The CDR3 does not end in the conserved phenylalanine or tryptophan, so this is likely a read error. The V and J genes are TRBV29-1 and TRBJ2-2; D unresolved. V dropped 3 bases and J dropped 2 bases, with 7 bases sitting between them. CDR3 length: 13 residues. Germline V gene lookup returns CDR1 SQVTM and CDR2 ANQGSEA. CDR3 sequence reads: CSVETQNTGELFI. CDR3 DNA sequence: TGCAGCGTTGAGACACAAAACACCGGGGAGCTGTTTATT.

This clonotype was seen only a few times. The V call is TRBV21-1, the J call TRBJ2-5. TRBV21-1 is given as a pseudogene. The CDR3 sequence is 15 residues long. The CDR3 reads CASSNRVDSLETQYF. CDR3 nucleotide sequence: TGTGCCAGCAGCAATAGGGTCGATAGTTTAGAGACCCAGTACTTC.

This clonotype was observed a few times. The genes are TRBV6-5 and TRBJ2-5; the match to TRBD1 covers 8 bases. The CDR3 extends over 15 amino acids. The germline V gene has CDR1 MNHEY and CDR2 SVGAGI. The trim removed 0 bases at V and 4 bases at J, leaving 4 bases unmatched. For the CDR3, the DNA is TGTGCCAGCAGTTACTCAGGACAGGGCGGAGAGACCCAGTACTTC. This encodes CASSYSGQGGETQYF.

The chain has TRBV7-2 and TRBJ1-1, with D perhaps TRBD1 (6 bases). Germline V gene lookup returns CDR1 SGHTA and CDR2 FQGNSA. There are 13 residues in the CDR3. Trimming left V 5 bases short and J 9 bases short, with 16 bases between. The CDR3 DNA is TGTGCCAGCAGCCTTCAGAGGGGGGCCCAAGCTTTCTTT. Translation: CASSLQRGAQAFF.

The chain uses TRBV11-2 and TRBJ1-1; no firm D call. The V gene's germline CDR1 is SGHAT and CDR2 FQNNGV. Deletions cut 5 bases from V and 10 bases from J, with 17 bases between. CDR3 size: 13 residues. Written as DNA, the CDR3 is TGTGCCAGCAGCCCCACCCGGGAATCACGAGCTTTCTTT. Its translation is CASSPTRESRAFF.

The V call is TRBV7-9, the J call TRBJ1-1; D not resolved. The V gene's germline CDR1 is SEHNR and CDR2 FQNEAQ (reference sequence). The V end was cut by 5 bases, the J end by 4 bases, with 17 bases between. The CDR3 runs to 15 residues. DNA of the CDR3: TGTGCCAGCAGCCACAAATCGGGATCCGGCACTGAAGCTTTCTTT. It codes for CASSHKSGSGTEAFF.

This clonotype was seen only a few times. The V and J genes are TRBV5-1 and TRBJ2-3; D gene uncertain. Between the trimmed V and J ends, which lost 3 bases and 0 bases, there was a span of 11 bases. The CDR3 sequence is 15 residues long. Germline lookup yields CDR1 SGHRS and CDR2 YFSETQ. CDR3 nucleotide sequence: TGCGCCAGCAGCTCCTCGCAGCATAGCACAGATACGCAGTATTTT. Its protein product is CASSSSQHSTDTQYF.

This clonotype has more than one count but fewer than ten. This chain uses TRBV6-5 with TRBJ2-7; TRBD1 matches at 8 bases. The V gene end was trimmed by 7 bases and the J gene end by 0 bases; junction bases not matched to a gene: 8. Per germline, CDR1 MNHEY and CDR2 SVGAGI. The CDR3 runs 15 residues. The CDR3 is CASTTPGQVSYEQYF. CDR3 coding DNA: TGTGCCAGCACCACCCCGGGACAGGTCTCCTACGAGCAGTACTTC.

In this sample, this clonotype turned up a few times. As DNA, the CDR3 is TGTGCCAGCAGCTTATCTCCCCCGGGGGGGATGCCAGATACGCAGTATTTT. This translates into CASSLSPPGGMPDTQYF. The V and J genes are TRBV7-2 and TRBJ2-3; 8 bases line up with TRBD2. V was pared by 2 bases and J by 4 bases, with 11 bases of the junction left unmatched. This CDR3 comprises 17 residues. Germline CDR1 SGHTA, CDR2 FQGNSA.

This clonotype was detected a few times. The chain couples TRBV7-2 to TRBJ2-7; D is uncertain. CDR3 size: 11 residues. The germline V gene has CDR1 SGHTA and CDR2 FQGNSA. Trimming removed 5 bases from V and 6 bases from J, with 8 bases in between. The CDR3 DNA reads TGTGCCAGCAGCCCCCAAGTCGAGCAGTACTTC. This sequence encodes CASSPQVEQYF.

V gene TRBV4-1 combines with J gene TRBJ2-7; 8 nucleotides agree with TRBD1. Germline CDR1 MGHRA, CDR2 YSYEKL. With 4 bases clipped from V and 2 bases from J, the junction kept 4 bases outside the gene matches. The CDR3 runs 14 residues. CDR3 region: CASSRDRSTYEQYF. The CDR3 DNA is TGCGCCAGCAGCCGGGACAGGTCGACCTACGAGCAGTACTTC.

The chain carries TRBV7-2 and TRBJ1-6; unclear D gene. The CDR3 totals 14 residues. Trimming pared 3 bases from V and 7 bases from J, leaving 10 bases between. The germline V gene encodes CDR1 SGHTA and CDR2 FQGNSA. The CDR3 is CASSLEIRNSPLHF. DNA for the CDR3: TGTGCCAGCAGCTTGGAAATCAGGAATTCACCCCTCCACTTT.

The chain joins TRBV5-1 to TRBJ1-2; no clear D. The CDR3 covers 13 residues. The V gene's germline CDR1 is SGHRS and CDR2 YFSETQ. V was shortened by 5 bases and J by 1 base, with 9 bases between the two germline ends. The DNA for the CDR3 is TGCGCCAGCAGTGTCCGCGATAACTATGGCTACACCTTC. Its translation: CASSVRDNYGYTF.

In its sample, this clonotype was seen a few times. The chain joins TRBV25-1 to TRBJ1-1; a possible D gene is TRBD1 (5 bases). Trimming removed 7 bases from V and 4 bases from J, with 13 bases in between. The germline CDR1 and CDR2 sequences are MGHDK and SYGVNS. This CDR3 spans 13 amino acids. The CDR3 DNA reads TGTGCCAGCAATCGGGGGTTCAGCACTGAAGCTTTCTTT. Translated: CASNRGFSTEAFF.

This clonotype was seen only a few times. The V and J genes are TRBV20-1 and TRBJ1-1; D call uncertain. CDR1 and CDR2 from the germline V gene are DFQATT and SNEGSKA (reference sequence). CDR3 length: 10 residues. V was trimmed by 6 bases and J by 6 bases, leaving 8 bases between them. The CDR3 loop is CSASRAEAFF. The CDR3 DNA is TGCAGTGCGTCACGGGCTGAAGCTTTCTTT.

Only a few counts were recorded for this clonotype. The chain employs TRBV24-1 and TRBJ2-5; TRBD2 aligns across 7 bases. The CDR3 has 13 residues. Germline V gives CDR1 KGHDR, CDR2 SFDVKD. V lost 6 bases and J lost 2; bases outside the gene matches: 2. CDR3 loop: CATSSGIQETQYF. CDR3 nucleotides: TGTGCCACCAGTAGCGGGATACAAGAGACCCAGTACTTC.

This chain connects TRBV29-1 to TRBJ1-5; D might be TRBD1 (5 bases). The V end lost 4 bases, the J end lost 9 bases, and 13 bases lay between the germline ends. CDR1 and CDR2 (germline): SQVTM, ANQGSEA. This CDR3 is built from 12 residues. CDR3 residues: CSVGWGSGPQHF. The CDR3 DNA sequence: TGCAGCGTTGGATGGGGGAGCGGGCCCCAGCATTTT.

The rearrangement joins TRBV20-1 to TRBJ2-7; TRBD2 aligns across 11 bases. Germline V gene lookup returns CDR1 DFQATT and CDR2 SNEGSKA (reference sequence). This CDR3 has 14 amino acids. After removal of 6 bases from V and 8 bases from J, the junction contained 12 bases not matched to a gene. The CDR3 nucleotides are TGCAGTGCCGCCGTTAGCGGGAGGGTCAGCCAGCAGTACTTC. Translated, it gives CSAAVSGRVSQQYF.

This clonotype was found a few times. Written as DNA, the CDR3 is TGTGCCACCAGTGACGGACAGGGGTCCTACGAGCAGTACTTC. This translates into CATSDGQGSYEQYF. This chain links TRBV24-1 with TRBJ2-7; 9 bases map to TRBD1. The length of the CDR3 is 14 residues. The V gene end was trimmed by 4 bases and the J gene end by 1 base; junction bases not matched to a gene: 1. Germline V gene lookup returns CDR1 KGHDR and CDR2 SFDVKD.

This clonotype was observed a few times. The chain recombines TRBV3-1 with TRBJ2-7; unclear D gene. Trimming left V 3 bases short and J 7 bases short, with 10 bases between. The CDR3 runs 12 residues. Germline V gene data show CDR1 as LGHDT and CDR2 as YNNKEL (reference sequence). The CDR3 loop reads CASSHPLGEQYF. CDR3 nucleotide sequence: TGTGCCAGCAGCCACCCCCTCGGGGAGCAGTACTTC.

This clonotype appeared many times. This chain links TRBV5-1 with TRBJ2-5, with D possibly matching TRBD2 (7 bases). The CDR3 contains 14 residues. With 4 bases removed from V and 1 base from J, the gap between germline ends came to 11 bases. CDR1 is SGHRS and CDR2 is YFSETQ in the germline V gene. CDR3 region: CASSRGGSQETQYF. CDR3 DNA: TGCGCCAGCAGCAGGGGGGGTAGCCAAGAGACCCAGTACTTC.